This TCR beta chain was obtained from a study of OX40 agonist ivuxolimab in advanced cancers. Background on the whole study: The costimulatory receptor OX40 (CD134) was targeted by ivuxolimab, a fully human IgG2 agonistic monoclonal antibody. Intravenous ivuxolimab was administered to patients every 2 weeks at six dose levels: 0.01, 0.1, 0.3, 1.5, 3 and 10 mg/kg. Of the roughly 51 dose-escalation patients, hepatocellular carcinoma was present in approximately 20, melanoma in some 15, renal cell carcinoma in 9 and head and neck cancer in 9. A male proportion of roughly 80% and a mean age of 60 years, ranging from roughly 23 to 79, were recorded for the dose-escalation cohort. Prior anti-PD-1, anti-PD-L1 or anti-CTLA-4 therapy was permitted, and checkpoint inhibitors had been received by roughly 40% of dose-escalation patients. Partial responses occurred in three dose-escalation patients, of whom one had hepatocellular carcinoma and two had cutaneous melanoma. The purpose of peripheral TCRbeta sequencing was to test whether ivuxolimab changed TCR sequence diversity and led to clonal T-cell expansion. The monotherapy dose-escalation portion (N ≈ 50 patients) of the phase I ivuxolimab trial is reported in the paper. Overall study results and their limits: Antigen specificity was not determined for the clonally expanded peripheral T cells. Partial responders in the 0.1-3.0 mg/kg groups had among the lowest normalized peripheral clonal expansion, especially among CD8+ T cells. After ivuxolimab, CD8+ T cells had more expanded clones than CD4+ T cells on average. Low levels of normalized T-cell clonal expansion were also seen in some patients who did not respond. At doses of 0.1 to 3.0 mg/kg, clonal expansion of both CD4+ and CD8+ T cells in blood was seen between baseline and week 6.

The CDR3 runs 13 amino acids, cysteine and phenylalanine included. The kept DNA is CDR3 alone, 39 bases in frame from the first base. Trimming costs V 1 base and J 9 bases, and their ends lie 12 bases apart. CDR1 MGHRA and CDR2 YSYEKL are derived from the germline V gene. This clone occurred a few times. This clone's antigen is unknown. Base qualities were left out, and no much larger clone turns up one base away. To sequence the TCRbeta CDR3 region, genomic DNA was isolated from the sorted cells. TCRbeta CDR3 regions were sequenced using the immunoSEQ Assay. TCRdb mirrors the immuneACCESS table, restricted to in-frame sequences. Some clones are absent from its copies; in checked studies, under half trace to an unresolved V gene, and the reason for the others is unknown. This sample has roughly 66,000 clones in its table, and 80% of those were observed once. 0.95% to 1.5% of the sample lies in the top ten.

The trial excluded patients who had a history of autoimmune disease or were on systemic immunosuppression. Peripheral blood for TCR sequencing was drawn from every dose cohort at baseline, at cycle 4 day 1 and at cycle 7 day 1. Samples came from an open-label, multicenter, first-in-human phase I dose-escalation trial of ivuxolimab. Adults with locally advanced or metastatic melanoma, renal cell carcinoma, hepatocellular carcinoma or head and neck squamous cell carcinoma were enrolled in the trial. Before TCR sequencing, CD4+ T cells and CD8+ T cells from peripheral blood were sorted into separate populations.

This sequence was found in an adult with an advanced solid tumor such as melanoma, head and neck, liver or kidney cancer. The input for sequencing was CD4+ or CD8+ T cells sorted from blood, taken in a trial of the OX40 agonist ivuxolimab. The rearrangement combines TRBV4-1 with TRBJ1-1, with the D gene not clear enough to name. At the DNA level, the sequence is TGCGCCAGCAGCCAAGTAAGGGAAATAAAAGCTTTCTTT. This gives the protein CASSQVREIKAFF.